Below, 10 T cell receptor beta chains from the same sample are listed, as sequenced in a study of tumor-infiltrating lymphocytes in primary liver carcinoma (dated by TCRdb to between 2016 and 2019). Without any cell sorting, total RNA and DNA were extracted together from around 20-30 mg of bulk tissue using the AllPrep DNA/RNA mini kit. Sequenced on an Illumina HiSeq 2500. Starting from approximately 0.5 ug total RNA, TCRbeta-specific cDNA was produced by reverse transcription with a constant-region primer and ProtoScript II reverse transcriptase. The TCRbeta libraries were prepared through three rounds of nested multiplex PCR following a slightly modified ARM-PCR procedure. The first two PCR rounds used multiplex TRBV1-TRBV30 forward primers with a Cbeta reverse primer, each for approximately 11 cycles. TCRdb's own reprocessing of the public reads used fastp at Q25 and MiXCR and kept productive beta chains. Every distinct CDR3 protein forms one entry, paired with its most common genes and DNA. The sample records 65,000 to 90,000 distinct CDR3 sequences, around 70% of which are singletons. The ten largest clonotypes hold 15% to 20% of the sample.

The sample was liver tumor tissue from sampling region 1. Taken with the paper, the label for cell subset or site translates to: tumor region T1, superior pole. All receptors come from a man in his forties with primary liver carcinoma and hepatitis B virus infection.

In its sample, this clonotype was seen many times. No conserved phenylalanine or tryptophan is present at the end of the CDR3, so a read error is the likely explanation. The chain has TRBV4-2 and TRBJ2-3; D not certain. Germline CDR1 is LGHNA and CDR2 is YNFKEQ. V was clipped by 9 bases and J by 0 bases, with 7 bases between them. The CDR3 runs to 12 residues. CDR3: CASAISTDTQYL. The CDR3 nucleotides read TGTGCCAGTGCGATTAGCACAGATACGCAGTATCTT.

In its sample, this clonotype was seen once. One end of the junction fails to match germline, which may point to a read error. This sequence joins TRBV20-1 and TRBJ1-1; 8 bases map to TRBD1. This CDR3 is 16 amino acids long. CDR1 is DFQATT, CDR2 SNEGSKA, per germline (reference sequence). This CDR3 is CSARDLDRAMNTEAFF. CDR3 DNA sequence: TGCAGTGCTAGAGATCTGGACAGGGCAATGAACACCGAAGCTTTCTTT.

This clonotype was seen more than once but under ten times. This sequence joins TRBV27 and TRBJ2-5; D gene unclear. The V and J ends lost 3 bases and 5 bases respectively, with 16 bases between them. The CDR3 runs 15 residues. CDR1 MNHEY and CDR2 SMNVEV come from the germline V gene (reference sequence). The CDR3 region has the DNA TGTGCCAGCAGTTTTTCAGCCCCAGTGAGGGAGACCCAGTACTTC. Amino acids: CASSFSAPVRETQYF.

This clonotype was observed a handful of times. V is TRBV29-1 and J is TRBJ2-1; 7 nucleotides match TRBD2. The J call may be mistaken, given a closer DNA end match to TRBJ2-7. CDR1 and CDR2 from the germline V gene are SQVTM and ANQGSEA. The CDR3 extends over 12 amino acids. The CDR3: CSVALAAVQQYF. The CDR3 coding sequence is TGCAGCGTTGCTCTAGCGGCTGTGCAGCAGTACTTC.

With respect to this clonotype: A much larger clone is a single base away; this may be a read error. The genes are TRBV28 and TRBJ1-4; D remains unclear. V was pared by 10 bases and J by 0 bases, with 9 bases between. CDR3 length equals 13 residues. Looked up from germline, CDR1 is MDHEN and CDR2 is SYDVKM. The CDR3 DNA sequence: TGTGCCATCAGCCCCGCAACTAATGAAAAACTGTTTTTT. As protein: CAISPATNEKLFF.

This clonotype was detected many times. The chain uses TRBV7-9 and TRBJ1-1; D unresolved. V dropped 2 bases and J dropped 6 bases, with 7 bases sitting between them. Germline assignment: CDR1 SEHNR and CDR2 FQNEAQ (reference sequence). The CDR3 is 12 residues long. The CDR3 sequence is CASSLYGAEAFF. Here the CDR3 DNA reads TGTGCCAGCAGCTTATACGGGGCTGAAGCTTTCTTT. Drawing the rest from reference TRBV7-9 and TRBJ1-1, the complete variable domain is DTGVSQNPRHKITKRGQNVTFRCDPISEHNRLYWYRQTLGQGPEFLTYFQNEAQLEKSRLLSDRFSAERPKGSFSTLEIQRTEQGDSAMYLCASSLYGAEAFFGQGTRLTVV.

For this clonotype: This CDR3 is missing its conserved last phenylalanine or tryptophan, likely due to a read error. CDR3 bases: TGTGCCAGCAGCTTAACCGACGGAGCCCAAGAGCAGTACTAC. This translates into CASSLTDGAQEQYY. This chain links TRBV11-2 with TRBJ2-7, with D uncertain. This CDR3 has 14 amino acids. With 2 bases removed from V and 7 bases from J, the gap between germline ends came to 15 bases. From germline, CDR1 is SGHAT and CDR2 FQNNGV.

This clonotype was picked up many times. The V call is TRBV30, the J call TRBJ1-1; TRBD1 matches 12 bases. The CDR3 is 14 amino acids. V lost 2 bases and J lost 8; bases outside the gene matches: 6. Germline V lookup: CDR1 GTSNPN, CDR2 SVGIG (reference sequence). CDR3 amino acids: CAWSYRDRGREAFF. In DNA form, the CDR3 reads TGTGCCTGGAGTTATCGGGACAGGGGGCGCGAAGCTTTCTTT.

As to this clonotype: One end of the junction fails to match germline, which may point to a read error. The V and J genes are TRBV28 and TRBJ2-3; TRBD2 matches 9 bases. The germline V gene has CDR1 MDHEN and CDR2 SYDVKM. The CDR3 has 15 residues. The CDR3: CANSLAGVDTDTQCF. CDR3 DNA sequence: TGTGCCAACAGTTTAGCGGGGGTTGACACAGATACGCAGTGTTTT.

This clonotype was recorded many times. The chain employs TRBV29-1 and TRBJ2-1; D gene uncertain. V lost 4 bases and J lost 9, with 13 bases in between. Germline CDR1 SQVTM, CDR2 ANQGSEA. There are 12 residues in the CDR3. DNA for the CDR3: TGCAGCGTTGTTGATGAGATAAGTGAGCAGTTCTTC. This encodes CSVVDEISEQFF.